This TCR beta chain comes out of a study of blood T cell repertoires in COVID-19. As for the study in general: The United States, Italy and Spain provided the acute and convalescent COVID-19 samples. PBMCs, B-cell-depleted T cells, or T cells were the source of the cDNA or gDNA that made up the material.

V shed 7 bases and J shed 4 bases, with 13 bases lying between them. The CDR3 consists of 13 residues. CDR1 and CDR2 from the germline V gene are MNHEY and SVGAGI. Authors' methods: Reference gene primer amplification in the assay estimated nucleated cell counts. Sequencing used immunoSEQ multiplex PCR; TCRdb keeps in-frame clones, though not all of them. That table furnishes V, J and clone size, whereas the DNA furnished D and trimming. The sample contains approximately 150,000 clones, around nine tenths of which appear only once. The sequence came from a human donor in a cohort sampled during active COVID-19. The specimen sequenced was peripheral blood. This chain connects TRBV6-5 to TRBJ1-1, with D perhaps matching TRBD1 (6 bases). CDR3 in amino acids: CASNQGSSTEAFF. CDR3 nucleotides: TGTGCCAGCAACCAGGGGTCGAGCACTGAAGCTTTCTTT.